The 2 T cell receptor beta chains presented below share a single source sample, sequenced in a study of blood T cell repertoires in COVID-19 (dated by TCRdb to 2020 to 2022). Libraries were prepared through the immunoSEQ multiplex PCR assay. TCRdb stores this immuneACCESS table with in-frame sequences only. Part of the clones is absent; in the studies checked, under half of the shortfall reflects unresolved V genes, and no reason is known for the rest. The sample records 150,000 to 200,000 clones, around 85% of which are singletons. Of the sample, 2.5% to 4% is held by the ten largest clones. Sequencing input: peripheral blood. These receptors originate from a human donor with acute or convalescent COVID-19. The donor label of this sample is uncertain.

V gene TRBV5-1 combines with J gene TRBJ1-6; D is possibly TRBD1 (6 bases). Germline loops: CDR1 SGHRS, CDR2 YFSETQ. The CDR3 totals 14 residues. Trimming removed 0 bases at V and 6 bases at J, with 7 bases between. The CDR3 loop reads CASSLEQGNSPLHF. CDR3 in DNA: TGCGCCAGCAGCTTGGAACAGGGTAATTCACCCCTCCACTTT.

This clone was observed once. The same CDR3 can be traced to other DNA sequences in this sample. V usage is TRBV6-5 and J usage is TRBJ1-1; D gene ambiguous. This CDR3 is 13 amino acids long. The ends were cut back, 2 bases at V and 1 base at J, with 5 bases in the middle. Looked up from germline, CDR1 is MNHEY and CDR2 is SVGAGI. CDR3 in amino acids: CASSYGRNTEAFF. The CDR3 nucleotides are TGTGCCAGCAGTTACGGGAGGAACACTGAAGCTTTCTTT.